A single sample gave rise to the 8 T cell receptor beta chains below, sequenced in a study of T cell responses to AZD1222 COVID-19 vaccine. This table comes from immunoSEQ multiplex PCR, and its TCRdb copy is limited to in-frame clones, with some not included. This sample carries about 150,000 clones, around 93% of them seen once, and the ten largest clones take around 3.8%. The sequenced sample was peripheral blood, obtained 28 days after the second AZD1222 dose. These receptors were collected from an adult who received the AZD1222 COVID-19 vaccine.

This chain links TRBV19 with TRBJ2-7; D is ambiguous. This CDR3 spans 14 amino acids. Trimming removed 6 bases at V and 2 bases at J, with 14 bases between. CDR1 and CDR2 from the germline V gene are LNHDA and SQIVND (reference sequence). The CDR3 loop reads CASSTPAIPYEQYF. CDR3 DNA sequence: TGTGCCAGTAGCACACCAGCAATACCCTACGAGCAGTACTTC.

This chain uses TRBV4-1 with TRBJ1-5; D gene unclear. The CDR3 extends over 14 amino acids. Trimming removed 0 bases from V and 3 bases from J, with 6 bases in between. Germline CDR1 is MGHRA and CDR2 is YSYEKL. The CDR3 DNA reads as TGCGCCAGCAGCCAAGATCCCGTCAATCAGCCCCAGCATTTT. It translates to CASSQDPVNQPQHF.

The chain combines TRBV4-1 with TRBJ2-3; no clear D gene. V was trimmed by 4 bases and J by 1 base, leaving 18 bases between them. This CDR3 has 17 amino acids. CDR1 and CDR2 (germline): MGHRA, YSYEKL. The CDR3 bases are TGCGCCAGCAGCCCCACAGAGTTCCAACTCGGCACAGATACGCAGTATTTT. This gives the protein CASSPTEFQLGTDTQYF.

The chain combines TRBV18 with TRBJ2-7; tentatively, D is TRBD1 (6 bases). The V and J ends lost 7 bases and 5 bases respectively, with 18 bases between them. Germline V gives CDR1 KGHSH, CDR2 LQKENI. This CDR3 has 14 amino acids. The CDR3 here is CASFSTQGGNEQYF. CDR3 bases: TGTGCCAGCTTTTCTACACAAGGGGGAAACGAGCAGTACTTC.

V and J are TRBV6-2 or TRBV6-3 and TRBJ2-3; unclear D gene. Germline V gene lookup returns CDR1 MNHEY and CDR2 SVGEGT. The V end lost 5 bases, the J end lost 1 base, and 10 bases lay between the germline ends. The CDR3 spans 14 residues. CDR3 in DNA: TGTGCCAGCAGTCTCAGCGCGGGCACAGATACGCAGTATTTT. This translates into CASSLSAGTDTQYF.

The rearrangement links TRBV5-4 to TRBJ1-3; D remains ambiguous. The germline V and J ends were trimmed by 0 bases and 2 bases, with 9 bases remaining between them. The CDR3 spans 15 residues. CDR1 and CDR2 from the germline V gene are SGHNT and YYREEE (reference sequence). The CDR3 bases are TGTGCCAGCAGCTTGGTCGGAGGGACTGGAAACACCATATATTTT. Its protein product is CASSLVGGTGNTIYF.

The V and J genes are TRBV10-3 and TRBJ1-2; tentative D call: TRBD1 (6 bases). Germline V gives CDR1 ENHRY, CDR2 SYGVKD. The CDR3 has 14 residues. The ends were cut back, 6 bases at V and 2 bases at J, with 13 bases in the middle. CDR3 sequence (DNA): TGTGCCATCAGGTCGGGGGCAGGGAACTATGGCTACACCTTC. This encodes CAIRSGAGNYGYTF.

The V gene is TRBV6-5, the J gene TRBJ1-5; D uncertain. Between the trimmed V and J ends, which lost 10 bases and 3 bases, there was a span of 16 bases. The CDR3 loop spans 14 amino acids. Germline V CDR1 and CDR2: MNHEY, SVGAGI. The CDR3 coding sequence is TGTGCCACCGGAGGAGGAGGGCCCAATCAGCCCCAGCATTTT. Its translation is CATGGGGPNQPQHF.